One sample yielded the 21 T cell receptor beta chains listed below, sequenced in a study of OX40 agonist ivuxolimab in advanced cancers. Here immunoSEQ multiplex PCR was the method, and the copy in TCRdb shows in-frame clones only, minus some. The data hold under 85,000 clones, with 85% observed a single time. Sequencing was performed on CD4+ or CD8+ T cells sorted from blood, taken in a trial of the OX40 agonist ivuxolimab. The source of these receptors is an adult with an advanced solid tumor such as melanoma, head and neck, liver or kidney cancer.

This rearrangement joins TRBV19 to TRBJ1-5; tentatively, D is TRBD1 (6 bases). Germline V gene lookup returns CDR1 LNHDA and CDR2 SQIVND (reference sequence). The V gene lost 2 bases and the J gene lost 7 bases, with 9 bases spanning the gap. The CDR3 totals 13 residues. The CDR3 is CASSITGSQPQHF. CDR3 nucleotides: TGTGCCAGTAGTATAACAGGGAGCCAGCCCCAGCATTTT.

This chain joins TRBV5-1 and TRBJ1-2; D remains ambiguous. Germline V CDR1 and CDR2: SGHRS, YFSETQ. V was trimmed by 2 bases and J by 0 bases, leaving 14 bases between them. CDR3 size: 16 residues. The CDR3 nucleotides are TGCGCCAGCAGCTTCCTCCCCCTAGGCACTAACTATGGCTACACCTTC. Its protein product is CASSFLPLGTNYGYTF.

This chain links TRBV27 with TRBJ2-4; 7 nucleotides match TRBD2. Germline values: CDR1 MNHEY, CDR2 SMNVEV (reference sequence). The CDR3 sequence is 15 residues long. The V and J ends lost 4 bases and 1 base, in that order; junction bases with no gene match: 4. In DNA, the CDR3 is TGTGCCAGCAGTTACAACGGGGGGGCCAAAAACATTCAGTACTTC. Translating gives CASSYNGGAKNIQYF.

The V and J genes are TRBV27 and TRBJ1-2; 9 bases map to TRBD1. The CDR3 extends over 16 amino acids. V dropped 4 bases and J dropped 4; count of bases not matched to a gene: 10. Germline CDR1 and CDR2: MNHEY and SMNVEV (reference sequence). CDR3 bases: TGTGCCAGCAGTTCCCAATACAGGGGGCAGGGCTATGGCTACACCTTC. As protein: CASSSQYRGQGYGYTF.

Written as DNA, the CDR3 is TGTGCCACCAGCAGAGATCGTGGTAGCGGACAAGAGACCCAGTACTTC. Protein: CATSRDRGSGQETQYF. The chain has TRBV15 and TRBJ2-5, with D tentatively TRBD2 (6 bases). V lost 0 bases to trimming and J lost 2 bases, with 13 bases between them. From germline, CDR1 is LNHNV and CDR2 YYDKDF (reference sequence). The CDR3 is 16 amino acids.

The chain has TRBV12-1 and TRBJ2-7. TRBV12-1 is marked as a pseudogene. The CDR3 loop spans 16 amino acids. Here the CDR3 DNA reads TGTGCCAGCAGCTTTTTTGAGGGGCCGCTCTCCTACGAGCAGTACTTC. Protein sequence: CASSFFEGPLSYEQYF.

The chain is built from TRBV10-3 and TRBJ1-1, with TRBD1 matching 10 bases. This CDR3 has 16 residues. CDR1 and CDR2 (germline): ENHRY, SYGVKD. Trimming removed 4 bases from V and 0 bases from J; junction bases left unmatched: 5. The CDR3 loop is CAISVGQGYLNTEAFF. In DNA, the CDR3 is TGTGCCATCAGTGTGGGACAGGGGTATTTGAACACTGAAGCTTTCTTT.

This chain connects TRBV29-1 to TRBJ1-5; D is perhaps TRBD1 (5 bases). The CDR3 has 13 residues. The germline V and J ends were trimmed by 4 bases and 6 bases, with 13 bases remaining between them. The germline V gene has CDR1 SQVTM and CDR2 ANQGSEA. The CDR3, as DNA: TGCAGCGTTGGCGGGCAGGGTGGTCAGCCCCAGCATTTT. Its protein is CSVGGQGGQPQHF.

V is TRBV7-2 and J is TRBJ1-3, with a weak D call TRBD1 (6 bases). The CDR3 is made up of 15 amino acids. CDR1 SGHTA and CDR2 FQGNSA come from the germline V gene. The ends were cut back, 3 bases at V and 1 base at J, with 10 bases in the middle. DNA for the CDR3: TGTGCCAGCAGCTTTTACAGGGCTTCTGGAAACACCATATATTTT. Protein: CASSFYRASGNTIYF.

This sequence joins TRBV27 and TRBJ2-7, with TRBD2 identical over 9 bases. This CDR3 contains 14 residues. J gave up 4 bases and V 4 bases, and 5 bases lay outside the gene matches. Per germline, CDR1 MNHEY and CDR2 SMNVEV (reference sequence). The CDR3 spells CASSSIAGEYEQYF. CDR3 nucleotide sequence: TGTGCCAGCAGTTCAATAGCGGGGGAATACGAGCAGTACTTC.

This clone was seen more than once but under ten times. The V call is TRBV7-9, the J call TRBJ2-5; tentative D call: TRBD2 (5 bases). With 6 bases removed from V and 2 bases from J, the gap between germline ends came to 13 bases. Germline lookup yields CDR1 SEHNR and CDR2 FQNEAQ (reference sequence). The CDR3 consists of 14 residues. CDR3 region: CASRRAAAQETQYF. CDR3 bases: TGTGCCAGCAGAAGAGCGGCAGCTCAAGAGACCCAGTACTTC.

The gene calls are TRBV27 and TRBJ2-3; tentatively, D is TRBD2 (6 bases). The CDR3 loop spans 15 amino acids. V dropped 2 bases and J dropped 1 base, with 10 bases sitting between them. In germline, CDR1 is MNHEY, CDR2 SMNVEV (reference sequence). CDR3 loop: CASSLMEGGTDTQYF. CDR3 DNA sequence: TGTGCCAGCAGTTTAATGGAGGGTGGCACAGATACGCAGTATTTT.

The gene calls are TRBV6-4 and TRBJ1-1; no definite D call. The CDR3 contains 13 residues. V dropped 3 bases and J dropped 1 base, with 6 bases sitting between them. Per germline, CDR1 MRHNA and CDR2 SNTAGT. DNA for the CDR3: TGTGCCAGCAGTGAAGGCCAGAACACTGAAGCTTTCTTT. Its translation: CASSEGQNTEAFF.

The chain uses TRBV19 and TRBJ1-2; 7 bases are a match to TRBD1. The CDR3 extends over 13 amino acids. V gave up 3 bases and J gave up 7 bases; unmatched junction bases: 5. CDR1 and CDR2 from the germline V gene are LNHDA and SQIVND (reference sequence). CDR3 coding DNA: TGTGCCAGTAGTATGGGACAGACTCGTGGCTACACCTTC. This sequence encodes CASSMGQTRGYTF.

V is TRBV28 and J is TRBJ2-3; 8 bases are shared with TRBD2. CDR1 and CDR2 from the germline V gene are MDHEN and SYDVKM. After removal of 7 bases from V and 3 bases from J, the junction contained 3 bases not matched to a gene. The CDR3 extends over 13 amino acids. The CDR3 coding sequence is TGTGCCAGCATAGCGGGACGGACAGATACGCAGTATTTT. It specifies CASIAGRTDTQYF.

The genes are TRBV7-3 and TRBJ2-3; D gene ambiguous. V gave up 2 bases and J gave up 5 bases, with 8 bases separating them. Per the germline V gene, CDR1 is SGHTA and CDR2 is FQGTGA. The CDR3 runs 13 residues. CDR3 DNA sequence: TGTGCCAGCAGCTTAGTTGCCAAAGATACGCAGTATTTT. Protein product: CASSLVAKDTQYF. Full variable domain (rest looked up from reference TRBV7-3 and TRBJ2-3): GAGVSQTPSNKVTEKGKYVELRCDPISGHTALYWYRQSLGQGPEFLIYFQGTGAADDSGLPNDRFFAVRPEGSVSTLKIQRTERGDSAVYLCASSLVAKDTQYFGPGTRLTVL.

The gene calls are TRBV7-2 and TRBJ1-1; tentative D call: TRBD1 (5 bases). Germline V lookup: CDR1 SGHTA, CDR2 FQGNSA. The CDR3 has 14 residues. V dropped 4 bases and J dropped 5 bases, with 14 bases sitting between them. The CDR3 loop reads CASSSQRGGTEAFF. The DNA for the CDR3 is TGTGCCAGCAGCTCTCAACGGGGGGGGACTGAAGCTTTCTTT.

The CDR3 DNA follows: TGTGCCAGCAGCACTGGCAGGAGGTCCACTGAAGCTTTCTTT. Residues: CASSTGRRSTEAFF. V usage is TRBV5-5 and J usage is TRBJ1-1, with unresolved D. This CDR3 has 14 residues. Trimming shortened V by 4 bases and J by 4 bases, and 14 bases separated the two germline ends. Germline CDR1 and CDR2: SGHKS and YYEKEE (reference sequence).

This clone has only one observation. This chain links TRBV29-1 with TRBJ2-7; D gene unclear. Per the germline V gene, CDR1 is SQVTM and CDR2 is ANQGSEA. Trimming left V 0 bases short and J 3 bases short, with 3 bases between. The CDR3 has 11 amino acids. The CDR3 is CSVEDDYEQYF. The CDR3 DNA reads TGCAGCGTTGAAGACGACTACGAGCAGTACTTC.

J is TRBJ2-2 and V is TRBV11-2; 14 bases are shared with TRBD2. The CDR3 length is 19 residues. CDR1 SGHAT and CDR2 FQNNGV come from the germline V gene. Trimming removed 5 bases from V and 5 bases from J; junction bases left unmatched: 13. CDR3 nucleotides: TGTGCCAGCAGCACCTGGAGGGGACTAGCGGGAGCGGGGACCGGGGAGCTGTTTTTT. It yields the protein CASSTWRGLAGAGTGELFF.

This chain joins TRBV28 and TRBJ1-2; the D is unclear. Germline CDR1 MDHEN, CDR2 SYDVKM. The CDR3 covers 13 residues. The germline V and J ends were trimmed by 6 bases and 7 bases, with 15 bases remaining between them. Here the CDR3 DNA reads TGTGCCAGCAGCCCCGTCGGGAAGGGTGGCTACACCTTC. As protein: CASSPVGKGGYTF.